These 3 T cell receptor beta chains were all obtained from the same sample, sequenced in a study of human T cells and chemical hapten exposure. Time point of the sample: patch test 1, 2 weeks after DPC sensitization. Treatment denoted: therapeutic diphenylcyclopropenone sensitization with weekly scalp DPC. TCRdb ran MiXCR on the RACE reads and lists one entry per CDR3 protein. The sample consists of tens of thousands of distinct CDR3 sequences, 32% of them appearing once. The specimen comprised whole blood, sampled in connection with sensitization to the hapten diphenylcyclopropenone (DPC). These receptors were obtained from a man between 35 and 55 years old with alopecia areata. Some clones in this sample may be carry-over from other donors' samples.

This clonotype has more than one count but fewer than ten. V and J are TRBV20-1 and TRBJ2-3, with 15 bases aligning to TRBD2. Germline V gene lookup returns CDR1 DFQATT and CDR2 SNEGSKA (reference sequence). The CDR3 has 15 amino acids. The CDR3 coding sequence is TGCAGCTGCTCCGGGACTAGCGGGAGGTCAGATACGCAGTATTTT. The encoded protein is CSCSGTSGRSDTQYF.

The rearrangement uses TRBV10-3 and TRBJ2-7; 13 nucleotides line up with TRBD2. CDR1 and CDR2 from the germline V gene are ENHRY and SYGVKD. The CDR3 length is 15 residues. The junction had 7 bases not matched to a gene; V was cut back by 6 bases and J by 5 bases. The DNA of the CDR3 is TGTGCCATCAGCCAAGGGGGGACTAGCGGGGACGAGCAGTACTTC. It translates to CAISQGGTSGDEQYF.

This chain uses TRBV20-1 with TRBJ1-5; 7 nucleotides agree with TRBD1. In germline, CDR1 is DFQATT, CDR2 SNEGSKA (reference sequence). The CDR3 has 15 amino acids. V lost 0 bases and J lost 3; bases outside the gene matches: 5. The CDR3 region has the DNA TGCAGTGCTAGAGAACGACAGGGCTCCAATCAGCCCCAGCATTTT. Translation: CSARERQGSNQPQHF.